Below are 20 T cell receptor beta chains sequenced from a single sample in a study of blood T cell repertoires in COVID-19. Libraries were prepared by immunoSEQ multiplex PCR; TCRdb keeps only in-frame clonotypes and omits some of them. The sample includes roughly 230,000 clones, approximately 85% seen only once; the top ten take 4.5% to 5.5%. The material sequenced was peripheral blood. The receptors come from a man between 50 and 59 years old with COVID-19, enrolled during active disease.

The rearrangement joins TRBV5-7 to TRBJ1-2; D unresolved. TRBV5-7 is an ORF for which the function is uncertain. The germline V and J ends were trimmed by 4 bases and 12 bases, with 10 bases remaining between them. The CDR3 is 10 residues long. The CDR3: CASSVERDTF. CDR3 DNA: TGTGCCAGCAGCGTGGAACGAGACACCTTC.

V is TRBV7-9 and J is TRBJ1-3; no clear D gene. Trimming left V 1 base short and J 0 bases short, with 7 bases between. The CDR3 runs to 15 residues. Germline V lookup: CDR1 SEHNR, CDR2 FQNEAQ (reference sequence). The DNA for the CDR3 is TGTGCCAGCAGCTTAGGGGCTAACTCTGGAAACACCATATATTTT. The encoded protein is CASSLGANSGNTIYF.

This clone showed up just once. The CDR3 spells CAWSSSGTRSYNEQFF. CDR3 DNA sequence: TGTGCCTGGAGTTCTTCCGGGACACGCTCCTACAATGAGCAGTTCTTC. The chain has TRBV30 and TRBJ2-1; D is possibly TRBD1 (6 bases). This CDR3 contains 16 residues. Trimming pared 2 bases from V and 0 bases from J, leaving 14 bases between. Germline lookup yields CDR1 GTSNPN and CDR2 SVGIG (reference sequence).

This clone was counted at least ten times. The CDR3 DNA is TGTGCCAGCAGCTACCCCTCAGGGGTTAATGAAAAACTGTTTTTT. Translated: CASSYPSGVNEKLFF. The genes are TRBV7-9 and TRBJ1-4, with a possible D match to TRBD1 (6 bases). V was clipped by 4 bases and J by 4 bases, with 13 bases between them. The CDR3 is 15 amino acids. Germline V gene lookup returns CDR1 SEHNR and CDR2 FQNEAQ (reference sequence).

The rearrangement joins TRBV10-3 to TRBJ2-7, with D possibly being TRBD1 (6 bases). The V gene's germline CDR1 is ENHRY and CDR2 SYGVKD. The CDR3 is 13 residues long. The germline V and J ends were trimmed by 10 bases and 1 base, with 14 bases remaining between them. Written as DNA, the CDR3 is TGTGCCACCAAGGGGGTATTGTCCTACGAGCAGTACTTC. Translating gives CATKGVLSYEQYF.

The CDR3 loop reads CASSATGSTNEKLFF. The CDR3 nucleotides are TGTGCCAGCAGCGCCACAGGGTCGACTAATGAAAAACTGTTTTTT. The genes are TRBV7-8 and TRBJ1-4, with D perhaps matching TRBD1 (6 bases). The germline V gene encodes CDR1 SGHVS and CDR2 FQNEAQ. The germline V and J ends were trimmed by 5 bases and 2 bases, with 12 bases remaining between them. This CDR3 is built from 15 residues.

The chain combines TRBV15 with TRBJ1-2; D uncertain. Germline V CDR1 and CDR2: LNHNV, YYDKDF (reference sequence). The CDR3 sequence is 13 residues long. The germline V and J ends were trimmed by 1 base and 0 bases, with 3 bases remaining between them. As DNA, the CDR3 is TGTGCCACCAGCAGAGCGTCTAACTATGGCTACACCTTC. Protein sequence: CATSRASNYGYTF.

This clone came up once. An end of the junction differs from the germline gene, which may be a read error. The chain combines TRBV3-1 (or the pseudogene TRBV3-2) with TRBJ1-6; possibly TRBD1 for D (6 bases). Germline V lookup: CDR1 LGHDT, CDR2 YNNKEL (reference sequence). This CDR3 region has 18 residues. CDR3 loop: CASSQGQDSGENYFLPPF. In DNA, the CDR3 is TGTGCCAGCAGCCAAGGCCAGGACAGCGGAGAAAATTACTTTCTCCCCCCCTTT.

The CDR3 protein is CASSISRGQEKLFF. CDR3 nucleotides: TGTGCCAGTAGTATAAGCAGGGGACAGGAAAAACTGTTTTTT. The chain recombines TRBV19 with TRBJ1-4; TRBD1 matches 7 bases. This CDR3 is 14 amino acids long. Germline V gene lookup returns CDR1 LNHDA and CDR2 SQIVND (reference sequence). Trimming at V came to 2 bases and at J to 8 bases, leaving 5 bases not matched to a gene. Looking up the rest from reference TRBV19 and TRBJ1-4 gives the full variable domain: DGGITQSPKYLFRKEGQNVTLSCEQNLNHDAMYWYRQDPGQGLRLIYYSQIVNDFQKGDIAEGYSVSREKKESFPLTVTSAQKNPTAFYLCASSISRGQEKLFFGSGTQLSVL.

This clone appeared a few times. This rearrangement joins TRBV27 to TRBJ2-2; TRBD1 is a possible D gene (5 bases). Trimming cost V 8 bases and J 4 bases, with 8 bases left between them. Per germline, CDR1 MNHEY and CDR2 SMNVEV (reference sequence). The CDR3 length is 12 residues. The CDR3 spells CASGRGTGELFF. In nucleotides, the CDR3 is TGTGCCAGCGGAAGGGGCACCGGGGAGCTGTTTTTT.

This chain links TRBV6-1 with TRBJ2-5; TRBD1 matches at 7 bases. The V gene's germline CDR1 is MNHNS and CDR2 SASEGT. J was trimmed by 3 bases and V by 3 bases; bases with no gene match: 7. The CDR3 has 15 residues. DNA of the CDR3: TGTGCCAGCAGTGAGGCAAGGGGGCGCGAAGAGACCCAGTACTTC. This gives the protein CASSEARGREETQYF.

The rearrangement joins TRBV24-1 to TRBJ2-2; D unclear. V lost 4 bases and J 7 bases, leaving 9 bases between the germline ends. The CDR3 spans 13 residues. From germline, CDR1 is KGHDR and CDR2 SFDVKD. In DNA form, the CDR3 reads TGTGCCACCAGTGAGACCCAGGACGGGGAGCTGTTTTTT. Translated, it gives CATSETQDGELFF.

CDR3 nucleotides: TGTGCCAGCAGCCATGCCCGGACAGGGGCTACCTACGAGCAGTACTTC. Its translation: CASSHARTGATYEQYF. The chain uses TRBV3-1 (or the pseudogene TRBV3-2) and TRBJ2-7; 9 bases map to TRBD1. The CDR3 contains 16 residues. Germline assignment: CDR1 LGHDT and CDR2 YNNKEL (reference sequence). V shed 3 bases and J 2 bases; nucleotides not matched to a gene: 8.

V usage is TRBV7-9 and J usage is TRBJ1-2, with TRBD1 identical over 7 bases. Germline assignment: CDR1 SEHNR and CDR2 FQNEAQ (reference sequence). The CDR3 spans 13 residues. J gave up 4 bases and V 5 bases, and 4 bases lay outside the gene matches. DNA for the CDR3: TGTGCCAGCAGCCCGGGGACAGTCTATGGCTACACCTTC. Translated, it gives CASSPGTVYGYTF.

The chain uses TRBV18 and TRBJ1-2, with D unresolved. Germline assignment: CDR1 KGHSH and CDR2 LQKENI. The V gene lost 1 base and the J gene lost 6 bases, with 12 bases spanning the gap. This CDR3 comprises 14 residues. CDR3 in DNA: TGTGCCAGCTCACCACGGGAACAGAGGGATGGCTACACCTTC. Protein product: CASSPREQRDGYTF. The full variable domain, rest sourced from reference TRBV18 and TRBJ1-2, is NAGVMQNPRHLVRRRGQEARLRCSPMKGHSHVYWYRQLPEEGLKFMVYLQKENIIDESGMPKERFSAEFPKEGPSILRIQQVVRGDSAAYFCASSPREQRDGYTFGSGTRLTVV.

This sequence joins TRBV27 and TRBJ2-2; a weak D match, TRBD2 (5 bases). The CDR3 has 14 residues. The germline gives CDR1 MNHEY, CDR2 SMNVEV (reference sequence). Between the trimmed V and J ends, which lost 6 bases and 0 bases, there was a span of 8 bases. This CDR3 is CASRRGSNTGELFF. CDR3 nucleotide sequence: TGTGCCAGCAGGCGCGGGTCGAACACCGGGGAGCTGTTTTTT.

The genes are TRBV10-3 and TRBJ1-5, with 7 nucleotides matching TRBD1. Germline V lookup: CDR1 ENHRY, CDR2 SYGVKD. Trimming removed 0 bases from V and 4 bases from J; junction bases left unmatched: 3. The CDR3 spans 15 residues. In DNA form, the CDR3 reads TGTGCCATCAGTGAGTCAGGGGGCGCAAATCAGCCCCAGCATTTT. Protein: CAISESGGANQPQHF.

This rearrangement joins TRBV24-1 to TRBJ2-5; maybe TRBD2 (5 bases). Germline V CDR1 and CDR2: KGHDR, SFDVKD. The CDR3 is made up of 18 amino acids. Trimming removed 4 bases from V and 3 bases from J, with 23 bases in between. The CDR3 protein is CATSEKRKTGKPKETQYF. Written as DNA, the CDR3 is TGTGCCACCAGTGAAAAAAGAAAAACCGGGAAACCGAAAGAGACCCAGTACTTC.

This clone came up a few times. V and J are TRBV4-3 and TRBJ1-2; D unresolved. From germline, CDR1 is LGHNA and CDR2 YSLEER. Between the trimmed V and J ends, which lost 3 bases and 5 bases, there was a span of 10 bases. The CDR3 is 13 residues long. Written as DNA, the CDR3 is TGCGCCAGCAGCCACCCGGGAGGGTATGGCTACACCTTC. Translating gives CASSHPGGYGYTF.

This chain joins TRBV7-3 and TRBJ2-5; TRBD1 is a possible D gene (5 bases). Trimming took off 3 bases at V and 7 bases at J, with 12 bases between the two ends. Germline V gene sequence: CDR1 SGHTA, CDR2 FQGTGA. The CDR3 is made up of 13 amino acids. The CDR3, as DNA: TGTGCCAGCAGCTTGGGCCAGGGTCGGACCCAGTACTTC. The encoded protein is CASSLGQGRTQYF.